This T cell receptor beta chain is from a study of T cells in tuberculosis (dated by TCRdb to 2016 to 2019). Regarding the study in general: In the study, CD1B tetramers and high-throughput TCR immunosequencing were combined to characterize T cells specific for the mycobacterial lipid antigen glucose monomycolate (GMM). A South African clinical cohort compared IGRA-negative adolescents, IGRA-positive adolescents with latent tuberculosis and adults with active tuberculosis, around 10 per group.

TCR libraries were generated with the immunoSEQ multiplex PCR assay, using TCR-beta and/or TCR-alpha/delta assays for each sample. Amplified TCR libraries were sequenced on the Illumina high-throughput platform. Processing in the source paper ran as follows. Clustering and dimensionality reduction relied on pairwise TCRdist distances among GMM-specific receptors from T cells that were either sorted ex vivo or expanded in vitro. The score assigned to each clinical repertoire was mean NN-distance, meaning the average TCRdist to the nearest 10% of tetramer-positive reference sequences. GEM TCR motif frequency was calculated as the fraction of unique TCRs that matched known GEM sequences by V/J usage and CDR3 length. Active tuberculosis was classified by linear discriminant analysis with leave-one-out cross-validation, implemented in scikit-learn. TCRdb's version of the immuneACCESS table is confined to in-frame rearrangements and falls short of the full clone set. An unresolved V gene accounts for under half of the shortfall where checked; the remainder is of unknown origin. V and J calls and clone size are given by that table; D and trimming were obtained from the DNA. The sample records 25,000 or so clones, around 91% of which are singletons. The leading ten clones occupy less than 7% of the sample.

Results the study describes overall, beyond this receptor: Using GEM motif frequencies, a classifier achieved roughly 72% accuracy, whereas a classifier built on the diverse GMM-specific repertoire got to roughly 87% accuracy (AUROC 0.90). Shorter CDR3-alpha lengths in active tuberculosis patients partly drove the smaller NN-distances, and the TCR-beta difference was not statistically significant. Clinical samples were selected based on the availability of cryopreserved specimens, with adults included as active tuberculosis cases and adolescents included as controls. Compared with IGRA-negative controls, TCR-alpha repertoires from active tuberculosis had smaller mean NN-distances to GMM-specific TCRs, which suggests clonal expansion of these TCRs.

At study entry, a tuberculin skin test and the QuantiFERON-TB GOLD In-Tube IGRA were used to screen adolescents for latent tuberculosis infection. Immunosequencing was performed on unsorted cryopreserved PBMC, with 110,000 or so T cells per clinical donor covered on average. Eleven high schools in the Worcester region of the Western Cape, South Africa, served as enrollment sites for adolescents aged 12 to 18 years. Around ten M. tuberculosis-infected adolescents and some ten uninfected adolescents, matched for age and sex, were selected. Adolescent PBMC were isolated from freshly drawn heparinized blood by density centrifugation and cryopreserved. Unmatched junction bases come to 5, with V trimmed by 1 base and J by 0 bases. Taken from the germline V gene, the CDR1 and CDR2 loops are MDHEN and SYDVKM. From the cysteine up to the phenylalanine, the CDR3 has a length of 16 residues. Left in the record is the CDR3 DNA by itself, 48 bases read in frame from the first base.

For this clone: Which antigen it targets is not known. Base qualities are not recorded, but no much larger clone differs from it by a single base.

Sequencing input: PBMCs. The rearranged segments are TRBV28 and TRBJ1-2, with 7 central nucleotides matching TRBD1. The TCR originated in a donor aged 10 to 29 with latent tuberculosis or without tuberculosis infection. CDR3 loop: CASSLYAGQPNYGYTF. The DNA sequence is TGTGCCAGCAGTTTATATGCGGGACAGCCTAACTATGGCTACACCTTC.